Presented here are 20 T cell receptor beta chains from one specimen sequenced in a study of blood T cell repertoires in COVID-19. Generated by immunoSEQ multiplex PCR, the TCRdb table keeps only in-frame clones and is missing some. The sample carries 95,000 to 150,000 clones, 70% to 90% recorded once. Source material: peripheral blood. The receptor set was obtained from a human donor in a cohort sampled during active COVID-19.

The chain combines TRBV28 with TRBJ2-2, with unresolved D. The ends were cut back, 7 bases at V and 5 bases at J, with 5 bases in the middle. CDR1 is MDHEN and CDR2 is SYDVKM in the germline V gene. The CDR3 is 11 amino acids. The CDR3 region has the DNA TGTGCCAGCACCCTTACCGGGGAGCTGTTTTTT. Translation gives CASTLTGELFF.

The chain carries TRBV12-3 or TRBV12-4 and TRBJ2-1; D is perhaps TRBD2 (5 bases). The CDR3 totals 12 residues. Trimming shortened V by 6 bases and J by 9 bases, and 12 bases separated the two germline ends. The CDR3 here is CASRDLALEQFF. CDR3 nucleotide sequence: TGTGCCAGCAGAGATCTAGCACTTGAGCAGTTCTTC.

This chain uses TRBV7-9 with TRBJ1-4; possible D gene TRBD1, 6 bases. V shed 5 bases and J shed 10 bases, with 23 bases lying between them. Looked up from germline, CDR1 is SEHNR and CDR2 is FQNEAQ (reference sequence). This CDR3 region has 16 residues. The CDR3 region is CASSQDSLTTSGKLFF. The CDR3 DNA follows: TGTGCCAGCAGCCAGGACAGCCTCACCACGTCTGGAAAACTGTTTTTT.

This chain uses TRBV7-5 with TRBJ2-1; the table gives TRBD2 as D, unverified against the DNA. TRBV7-5 is shown as a pseudogene. This CDR3 is built from 16 residues. The CDR3 bases are TGTGCCAGAAGCTGGGTACTAGCGGGAGTAGAGAATGAGCAGTTCTTC. It encodes CARSWVLAGVENEQFF.

This chain uses TRBV6-1 with TRBJ2-4; D is possibly TRBD2 (5 bases). Germline CDR1 MNHNS, CDR2 SASEGT. Trimming took 3 bases from V and 0 from J, leaving 12 bases between them. The CDR3 is made up of 16 amino acids. DNA of the CDR3: TGTGCCAGCAGTGACGGAGGTTTTCTAGCCAAAAACATTCAGTACTTC. Protein: CASSDGGFLAKNIQYF.

This chain links TRBV4-1 with TRBJ2-7, with 7 bases fitting TRBD2. Germline trimming cut 5 bases from V and 0 bases from J; bases unmatched to any gene: 7. There are 15 residues in the CDR3. Germline CDR1 is MGHRA and CDR2 is YSYEKL. CDR3 sequence: CASSTAGVSSYEQYF. CDR3 in DNA: TGCGCCAGCAGCACTGCGGGGGTTAGCTCCTACGAGCAGTACTTC.

This sequence joins TRBV3-1 (or the pseudogene TRBV3-2) and TRBJ2-5; maybe TRBD2 (5 bases). The CDR3 spans 15 residues. Trimming removed 3 bases from V and 9 bases from J, with 20 bases in between. Germline loops: CDR1 LGHDT, CDR2 YNNKEL (reference sequence). CDR3 residues: CASSQGNAGLRAQYF. CDR3 DNA sequence: TGTGCCAGCAGCCAGGGGAATGCAGGTCTGCGGGCCCAGTACTTC.

V usage is TRBV5-1 and J usage is TRBJ1-3; a possible D gene is TRBD1 (6 bases). This CDR3 has 14 residues. Trimming shortened V by 0 bases and J by 2 bases, and 6 bases separated the two germline ends. The germline V gene has CDR1 SGHRS and CDR2 YFSETQ. CDR3 amino acids: CASSLGGPGNTIYF. The CDR3 DNA follows: TGCGCCAGCAGCTTGGGGGGGCCTGGAAACACCATATATTTT.

This chain uses TRBV11-2 with TRBJ2-7; 9 bases are a match to TRBD1. The junction had 7 bases not matched to a gene; V was cut back by 1 base and J by 3 bases. Germline V gene sequence: CDR1 SGHAT, CDR2 FQNNGV. There are 16 residues in the CDR3. The chain's CDR3 is CASSLGWVGQGYEQYF. CDR3 sequence (DNA): TGTGCCAGCAGCTTAGGATGGGTGGGACAGGGCTACGAGCAGTACTTC.

The CDR3 protein is CASSQELSRGDTEAFF. The CDR3 region has the DNA TGCGCCAGCAGCCAAGAATTGAGCAGGGGGGACACTGAAGCTTTCTTT. The chain links TRBV4-1 to TRBJ1-1; 7 positions agree with TRBD1. The germline V gene encodes CDR1 MGHRA and CDR2 YSYEKL. CDR3 length: 16 residues. With V trimmed by 0 bases and J by 3 bases, 7 bases remained unmatched.

The rearrangement joins TRBV5-1 to TRBJ2-7; 13 bases line up with TRBD2. V trimming: 2 bases; J trimming: 1 base; junction bases outside the gene matches: 9. This CDR3 is 18 amino acids long. Germline lookup yields CDR1 SGHRS and CDR2 YFSETQ. Here the CDR3 DNA reads TGCGCCAGCAGCTTAGACCCCGGGACTAGCGGGACTTCCTACGAGCAGTACTTC. Its translation is CASSLDPGTSGTSYEQYF.

The gene calls are TRBV2 and TRBJ2-7; 10 bases map to TRBD1. Trimming at V came to 6 bases and at J to 5 bases, leaving 7 bases not matched to a gene. The CDR3 is 14 residues long. Germline-derived CDR1 and CDR2 are SNHLY and FYNNEI. The CDR3 region has the DNA TGTGCCAGCAGCGAATGGGACAGGGGCCACGAGCAGTACTTC. Translated: CASSEWDRGHEQYF.

The chain has TRBV19 and TRBJ2-5, with a tentative D call TRBD2 (6 bases). V lost 4 bases and J lost 5, with 17 bases in between. Germline-derived CDR1 and CDR2 are LNHDA and SQIVND (reference sequence). This CDR3 is 15 amino acids long. Written as DNA, the CDR3 is TGTGCCAGTAGTACCCCCTCGGCGGGACGGGAGACCCAGTACTTC. Translating gives CASSTPSAGRETQYF.

The gene calls are TRBV14 and TRBJ2-1; D is unclear. The V gene lost 1 base and the J gene lost 1 base, with 11 bases spanning the gap. Per the germline V gene, CDR1 is SGHDN and CDR2 is FVKESK. This CDR3 region has 16 residues. Written as DNA, the CDR3 is TGTGCCAGCAGCCAAGTTTTCGGTCCTTCCTACAATGAGCAGTTCTTC. Protein product: CASSQVFGPSYNEQFF. Complete variable domain (other parts from reference TRBV14 and TRBJ2-1): EAGVTQFPSHSVIEKGQTVTLRCDPISGHDNLYWYRRVMGKEIKFLLHFVKESKQDESGMPNNRFLAERTGGTYSTLKVQPAELEDSGVYFCASSQVFGPSYNEQFFGPGTRLTVL.

The genes are TRBV6-6 and TRBJ1-5; D not certain. Trimming left V 0 bases short and J 2 bases short, with 11 bases between. CDR3 size: 16 residues. CDR1 is MNHNY and CDR2 is SVGAGI in the germline V gene (reference sequence). CDR3 loop: CASSYSKRGGNQPQHF. In nucleotides, the CDR3 is TGTGCCAGCAGTTACTCGAAGCGGGGTGGCAATCAGCCCCAGCATTTT.

The V and J genes are TRBV5-8 and TRBJ1-6, with D hard to call. V lost 0 bases, J lost 0 bases, and 7 bases lay in between. Germline CDR1 reads SGHTS; CDR2 reads YDEGEE. The CDR3 totals 16 residues. The CDR3 DNA reads TGTGCCAGCAGCTTGGGCGGATCCTCCTATAATTCACCCCTCCACTTT. It specifies CASSLGGSSYNSPLHF.

This clone was seen once. The chain is built from TRBV2 and TRBJ1-1; D is unclear. Germline lookup yields CDR1 SNHLY and CDR2 FYNNEI. V shed 6 bases and J shed 7 bases, with 9 bases lying between them. The CDR3 runs to 11 residues. The CDR3 DNA follows: TGTGCCAGCAGCTCCCTCGTTGAAGCTTTCTTT. Translated: CASSSLVEAFF.

This clone was seen only a few times. V usage is TRBV19 and J usage is TRBJ1-5; D may be TRBD1 (6 bases). Germline assignment: CDR1 LNHDA and CDR2 SQIVND (reference sequence). This CDR3 is 16 amino acids long. V lost 2 bases and J lost 0, with 11 bases in between. In DNA, the CDR3 is TGTGCCAGTAGTATAAATCAGGGACATAGCAATCAGCCCCAGCATTTT. This sequence encodes CASSINQGHSNQPQHF.

A note on this clone: Additional DNA sequences in this sample encode the identical CDR3. The chain links TRBV18 to TRBJ2-7; D not certain. Germline values: CDR1 KGHSH, CDR2 LQKENI. Trimming removed 2 bases from V and 3 bases from J, with 8 bases in between. This CDR3 is 13 amino acids long. CDR3 nucleotides: TGTGCCAGCTCACCAGGTGTGAGCTACGAGCAGTACTTC. As protein: CASSPGVSYEQYF.

V usage is TRBV5-1 and J usage is TRBJ2-7; 7 positions agree with TRBD1. V was pared by 4 bases and J by 1 base, with 5 bases of the junction left unmatched. CDR3 length: 14 amino acids. The germline CDR1 and CDR2 sequences are SGHRS and YFSETQ. The DNA of the CDR3 is TGCGCCAGCAGCCTGTGGACAGGTTCCTACGAGCAGTACTTC. Translated, it gives CASSLWTGSYEQYF.